These T cell receptor beta chains were read from a single sample in a study of PD-L1 blockade in urothelial cancer. Data came from immunoSEQ multiplex PCR; TCRdb stores just in-frame clones and leaves some out. The repertoire consists of roughly 120,000 clones, with 75% to 90% occurring once and the leading ten covering roughly 1.8%. This specimen was PBMCs, taken around atezolizumab (anti-PD-L1) treatment. These receptor sequences come from a man aged 60 to 69 with urothelial cancer. CDR3s include the opening cysteine and the closing phenylalanine or tryptophan. The order of the fields is clone size, V gene, D gene, J gene, CDR3 protein, CDR3 DNA. A D gene is named only where the DNA matches it firmly. Where a row states a size, it is once, few, many or the class of an expanded clone; other rows omit it.

>once|TRBV11-3|TRBD2|TRBJ2-1
CASSPPVSGGSNEQFF
TGTGCCAGCAGCCCGCCGGTGAGCGGGGGGAGTAATGAGCAGTTCTTC
>once|TRBV19|TRBD2|TRBJ2-1
CASSIRLAGGVYNEQFF
TGTGCCAGTAGTATAAGACTAGCGGGGGGGGTTTACAATGAGCAGTTCTTC
>once|TRBV12-2|-|TRBJ1-3
CASRLAPRRGNSGNTIYF
TGTGCAAGTCGCTTAGCCCCTAGACGAGGGAACTCTGGAAACACCATATATTTT
>once|TRBV5-6|TRBD1|TRBJ2-5
CASSSWTGIETQYF
TGTGCCAGCAGCTCCTGGACAGGGATAGAGACCCAGTACTTC
>-|TRBV5-1|-|TRBJ1-1
CASSSGGMNTEAFF
TGCGCCAGCAGCTCCGGGGGGATGAACACTGAAGCTTTCTTT
>-|TRBV18|-|TRBJ2-3
CASSLRGSSGASTDTQYF
TGTGCCAGCTCACTGCGGGGGTCTTCGGGGGCGAGCACAGATACGCAGTATTTT
>once|TRBV7-8|TRBD1|TRBJ1-1
CASSFGQGQNTEAFF
TGTGCCAGCAGCTTCGGACAGGGACAGAACACTGAAGCTTTCTTT
>-|TRBV11-3|TRBD1|TRBJ1-2
CASSLEWPPGQGTYGYTF
TGTGCCAGCAGCTTAGAATGGCCCCCGGGACAGGGAACCTATGGCTACACCTTC
>-|TRBV6-5|TRBD1|TRBJ1-4
CASSARDSNEKLFF
TGTGCCAGCAGTGCCCGGGACAGTAATGAAAAACTGTTTTTT
>once|TRBV9|TRBD2|TRBJ2-1
CASSPTSGGYNEQFF
TGTGCCAGCAGCCCCACTAGCGGGGGCTACAATGAGCAGTTCTTC
>-|TRBV7-2|TRBD1|TRBJ1-1
CAEGAVGNTEAFF
TGTGCCGAGGGGGCGGTTGGGAACACTGAAGCTTTCTTT
>-|TRBV7-3|-|TRBJ2-1
CASSLTRGYHNEQFF
TGTGCCAGCAGCTTAACTCGGGGTTACCACAATGAGCAGTTCTTC
>-|TRBV6-1|-|TRBJ2-1
CASSGTVSSEGNNEQFF
TGTGCCAGCAGTGGAACCGTAAGTAGCGAGGGCAACAATGAGCAGTTCTTC
>-|TRBV27|-|TRBJ1-4
CASSPPPGRANEKLFF
TGTGCCAGCAGTCCCCCACCAGGGCGCGCTAATGAAAAACTGTTTTTT
>-|TRBV9|TRBD1|TRBJ1-6
CASSVSKQGILSPLHF
TGTGCCAGCAGCGTCTCAAAACAGGGGATTCTTTCACCCCTCCACTTT
>-|TRBV15|TRBD1|TRBJ2-7
CATSRRGQASHPSYEQYF
TGTGCCACCAGCAGACGAGGACAGGCTAGTCACCCTTCCTACGAGCAGTACTTC
>-|TRBV30|TRBD2|TRBJ2-7
CAGGASGNEQYF
TGTGCCGGGGGGGCTAGCGGGAACGAGCAGTACTTC
>-|TRBV19|-|TRBJ1-2
CASSINAGSNYGYTF
TGTGCCAGTAGTATTAACGCAGGCTCCAACTATGGCTACACCTTC
>-|TRBV6-5|TRBD1|TRBJ2-7
CASSYSTGSPYEQYF
TGTGCCAGCAGTTACTCGACAGGGAGTCCCTACGAGCAGTACTTC
>-|TRBV11-3|TRBD2|TRBJ2-2
CASSLLRAGGLSGELFF
TGTGCCAGCAGCTTATTACGGGCGGGGGGCCTATCCGGGGAGCTGTTTTTT
>-|TRBV28|-|TRBJ1-5
CASSFEGNQPQHF
TGTGCCAGCAGTTTCGAGGGCAATCAGCCCCAGCATTTT
>-|TRBV18|-|TRBJ1-2
CASSPGRESGGYTF
TGTGCCAGCTCACCCGGCAGAGAGTCGGGTGGCTACACCTTC
>-|TRBV7-9|TRBD2|TRBJ2-7
CASSFSGSYEQYF
TGTGCCAGCAGCTTTAGCGGGAGCTACGAGCAGTACTTC
>-|TRBV28|-|TRBJ1-1
CASRSTGTEAFF
TGTGCCAGCAGATCTACAGGGACTGAAGCTTTCTTT
>few|TRBV6-1|-|TRBJ1-1
CATDQVRTEAFF
TGTGCCACTGACCAGGTACGGACTGAAGCTTTCTTT
>-|TRBV28|-|TRBJ2-6
CASSLDSRSGANVLTF
TGTGCCAGCAGTTTGGACAGCCGCTCTGGGGCCAACGTCCTGACTTTC
>-|TRBV20-1|-|TRBJ1-2
CSARDRVSYTF
TGCAGTGCTAGAGACAGGGTTAGCTACACCTTC
>-|TRBV6-1|TRBD2|TRBJ2-5
CASSGGTSGNTETQYF
TGTGCCAGCAGTGGGGGGACTAGCGGGAATACGGAGACCCAGTACTTC
>few|TRBV5-4|-|TRBJ1-2
CASSSEALDYGYTF
TGTGCCAGCAGCTCCGAGGCCCTCGACTATGGCTACACCTTC
>once|TRBV29-1|-|TRBJ2-7
CSVGTALDYEQYF
TGCAGCGTTGGGACAGCCCTCGACTACGAGCAGTACTTC
>-|TRBV7-8|TRBD2|TRBJ2-1
CASSFSGRTYNEQFF
TGTGCCAGCAGCTTCAGCGGGAGGACCTACAATGAGCAGTTCTTC
>-|TRBV6-5|-|TRBJ2-5
CASSSWVGADETQYF
TGTGCCAGCAGTTCCTGGGTGGGGGCCGATGAGACCCAGTACTTC
>once|TRBV5-1|TRBD1|TRBJ1-3
CASSLGLGTAGNTIYF
TGCGCCAGCAGTTTAGGACTCGGGACAGCCGGAAACACCATATATTTT